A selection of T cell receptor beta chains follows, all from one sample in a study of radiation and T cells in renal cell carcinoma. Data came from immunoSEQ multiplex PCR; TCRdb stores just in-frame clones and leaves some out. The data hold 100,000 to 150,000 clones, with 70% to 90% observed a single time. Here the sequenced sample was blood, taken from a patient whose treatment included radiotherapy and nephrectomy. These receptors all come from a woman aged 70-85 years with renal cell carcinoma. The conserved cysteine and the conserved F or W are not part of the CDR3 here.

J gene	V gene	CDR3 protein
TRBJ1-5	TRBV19	ASSRTGGSMNQPQH
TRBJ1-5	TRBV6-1	ASTHSGGDQPQH
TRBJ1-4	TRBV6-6	ASSYSKGGGEKLF
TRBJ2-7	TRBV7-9	ASSLGQQGADEQY
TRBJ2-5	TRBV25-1	ASSAYRGEQETQY
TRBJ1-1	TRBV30	AWSWGMNTEAF
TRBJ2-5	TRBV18	ASSPRLAGKETQY
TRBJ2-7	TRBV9	ASSVGPYYEQY
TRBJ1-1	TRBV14	ASRGESTEAF
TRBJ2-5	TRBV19	ASSLDRGGTKRETQY
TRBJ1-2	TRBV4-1	ASSQEDIAFGYT
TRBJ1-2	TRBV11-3	ASSPRVSGYYGYT
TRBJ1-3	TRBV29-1	SVVVSGNTIY
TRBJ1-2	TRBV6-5	ASSYFTGTGDGYT
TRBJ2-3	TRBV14	ASSQDYQGAGTDTQY
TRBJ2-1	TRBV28	ASSRSGTGGEQF
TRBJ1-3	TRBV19	ASSSLRDGAFGNTIY
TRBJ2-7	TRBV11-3	ASSPSAGGTYEQY
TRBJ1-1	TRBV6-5	ASRRQGQLEAF
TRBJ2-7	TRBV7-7	ASSPGQGPTGEQY
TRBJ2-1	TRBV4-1	ASSQPLDEQF
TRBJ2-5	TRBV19	ASSMTSGGAWETQY
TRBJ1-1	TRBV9	ASSVVAGQGTEAF
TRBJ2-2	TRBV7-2	ASSGFVVPGELF
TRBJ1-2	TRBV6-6	ASSHLALHGYT
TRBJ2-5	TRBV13	ASTRLVAETQY
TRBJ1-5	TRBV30	AWRRTDRLNQPQH
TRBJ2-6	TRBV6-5	ASRSPGSGANVLT
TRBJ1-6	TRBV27	ASSLFGRGSYNSPLH
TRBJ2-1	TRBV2	ASSAEGNEQF
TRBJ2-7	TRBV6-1	ASSERLAGGSEQY
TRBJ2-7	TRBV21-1	ASSTGQKG
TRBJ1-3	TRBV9	ASSREGAGNTIY
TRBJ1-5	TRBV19	ASTNEGLGQPQH
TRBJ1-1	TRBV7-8	ASSPSGTGWTEAF
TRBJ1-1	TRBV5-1	ASSLAALNTEAF
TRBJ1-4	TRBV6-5	ASGGWGEKLF
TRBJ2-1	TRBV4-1	ASSQVNFEQF
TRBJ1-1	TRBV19	ASSTPRKTNTEAF
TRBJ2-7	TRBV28	ASSLGGKKTYEQY
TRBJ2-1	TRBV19	ASWSGQGYNEQF
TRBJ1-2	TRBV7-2	ASSLRGGYT
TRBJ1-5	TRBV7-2	ASSARDTQPQH
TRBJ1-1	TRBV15	ATSRDRGYTEAF
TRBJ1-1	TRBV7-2	ASSFGSRSGTEAF
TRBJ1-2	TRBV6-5	ASSPTPSYYGYT
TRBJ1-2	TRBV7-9	ASSTGTRGNGYT
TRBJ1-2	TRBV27	ASSLDRSYGYT
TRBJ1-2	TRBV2	ASKEGQANYGYT